A single T cell receptor (beta chain) is shown here with its context. Its antigen is unidentified. PCR involved 60 Vbeta and 13 Jbeta primers. Assay used: immunoSEQ multiplex PCR; TCRdb lists only in-frame clones, some missing. Among 150,000 to 160,000 clones listed, more than 75% were seen once. The sample originates from a study of cytomegalovirus exposure and HLA in healthy donors. General observations from the study: What TCR beta sequences reportedly achieved was accurate prediction of HLA-A and HLA-B alleles in most subjects. Researchers left out some V segments, among them TRBV6-2 and TRBV6-3, as indistinguishable. With high specificity and sensitivity, the classifier reportedly diagnosed cytomegalovirus status. A later analysis by the authors found several of the most significant clusters apparently linked to common viral pathogens.

The V gene's germline CDR1 is SGHVS and CDR2 FQNEAQ. The CDR3 has 15 residues. Trimming removed 1 base from V and 7 bases from J; junction bases left unmatched: 3. This rearrangement joins TRBV7-8 to TRBJ2-2; TRBD1 aligns across 10 bases. The sequenced sample was PBMCs. This TCR came from a young man in good health and CMV-seropositive. This CDR3 is CASSLGQGAIGELFF. The CDR3 nucleotides read TGTGCCAGCAGCTTAGGACAGGGGGCGATCGGGGAGCTGTTTTTT.